The T cell receptor beta chain under discussion was sequenced for a study of OX40 agonist ivuxolimab in advanced cancers. Study in general: The study reported partial responses in three patients: one hepatocellular carcinoma, two cutaneous melanoma.

Using immunoSEQ multiplex PCR, the repertoire was profiled, and TCRdb retains in-frame clones only, with some absent. Counted here are tens of thousands of clones, roughly 89% occurring once; the ten biggest clones make up approximately 21%. Germline values: CDR1 MNHEY, CDR2 SMNVEV (reference sequence). Trimming removed 3 bases from V and 10 bases from J, with 9 bases in between. The CDR3 length is 11 residues. Specimen: CD4+ or CD8+ T cells sorted from blood, collected in a trial of the OX40 agonist ivuxolimab. This receptor was taken from an adult with an advanced solid tumor such as melanoma, head and neck, liver or kidney cancer. The chain employs TRBV27 and TRBJ1-1; TRBD1 might be the D (5 bases). For the CDR3, the DNA is TGTGCCAGCAGTTTGGGGCGAAGAGCTTTCTTT. Amino acid sequence: CASSLGRRAFF.